This TCR beta chain is from a study of a mutant IDH1 vaccine in newly diagnosed glioma. Study-wide context: Treated patients, averaging about 40 years, were about 60% male and approximately 38% female. The therapy given earlier, which was standard therapy, consisted of radiotherapy, temozolomide, or both, and most of the patients received both. Whole-study findings and limits: Vaccine-induced immune responses were detected in approximately 93% of patients. Apparently, pseudoprogression bore no relation to changes among the top peripheral T cell clonotypes.

As for this clone: The antigen remains undetermined.

V lost 5 bases and J lost 8; bases outside the gene matches: 4. The CDR3 consists of 14 residues. In germline, CDR1 is SGHVS, CDR2 FQNEAQ. Repertoires were generated with immunoSEQ multiplex PCR, while TCRdb's copy carries only in-frame clones and drops some. The sample has around 60,000 clones; 80% to 95% are singletons. Time point described: baseline, week 1 (first vaccination visit). Treatment denoted: pre-vaccination baseline after standard-of-care therapy. This chain links TRBV7-8 with TRBJ1-6; the match to TRBD1 covers 9 bases. The receptor's source is a man aged 50 to 60 with glioma. Sequencing was performed on PBMCs, taken from a glioma patient treated with radiotherapy, temozolomide or both. CDR3 nucleotide sequence: TGTGCCAGCAGCCACGGACAGGGGCATTCACCCCTCCACTTT. Translation: CASSHGQGHSPLHF.